These T cell receptor beta chains were read from a single sample in a study of OX40 agonist ivuxolimab in advanced cancers. The protocol was immunoSEQ multiplex PCR, while the TCRdb copy is restricted to in-frame clones and leaves out a portion. The sample gives approximately 40,000 clones, 80% of which show up once; 8.5% to 12% is in the top ten. The source was CD4+ or CD8+ T cells sorted from blood, collected in a trial of the OX40 agonist ivuxolimab. Receptors originate from an adult with an advanced solid tumor such as melanoma, head and neck, liver or kidney cancer. Each CDR3 is given with its conserved first and last residue. Fields, in order: J gene, clone size, V gene, D gene, CDR3 DNA, CDR3 protein. The D gene is left open where the match is weak. Not all rows give a size; the values are once, few, many and, for expanded clones, a class.

j_call: TRBJ2-3; clone_size: NA; v_call: TRBV11-3; d_call: NA; cdr3_nt: TGTGCCAGCAGCTCGGACCCGGTAGATACGCAGTATTTT; cdr3_aa: CASSSDPVDTQYF
j_call: TRBJ2-1; clone_size: NA; v_call: TRBV7-2; d_call: TRBD2; cdr3_nt: TGTGCCAGATCGCGGGAGGCTAGTGACAATGAGCAGTTCTTC; cdr3_aa: CARSREASDNEQFF
j_call: TRBJ1-1; clone_size: few; v_call: TRBV30; d_call: NA; cdr3_nt: TGTGCCTGGAGAGTAGGGGGAAACACTGAAGCTTTCTTT; cdr3_aa: CAWRVGGNTEAFF
j_call: TRBJ2-7; clone_size: NA; v_call: TRBV18; d_call: NA; cdr3_nt: TGTGCCAGCTCACCACCCGGGACCGGCCCCTTGCAGCAGTACTTC; cdr3_aa: CASSPPGTGPLQQYF
j_call: TRBJ1-2; clone_size: NA; v_call: TRBV6-1; d_call: NA; cdr3_nt: TGTGCCAGCAGAAAAGGGCAGGGAGAATATGGCTACACCTTC; cdr3_aa: CASRKGQGEYGYTF
j_call: TRBJ2-5; clone_size: few; v_call: TRBV29-1; d_call: NA; cdr3_nt: TGCAGCGTTCGGGACTCCCGACAAGAGACCCAGTACTTC; cdr3_aa: CSVRDSRQETQYF
j_call: TRBJ2-4; clone_size: NA; v_call: TRBV19; d_call: NA; cdr3_nt: TGTGCCAGTAGTGATGCGGGCGGACGCATTCAGTACTTC; cdr3_aa: CASSDAGGRIQYF
j_call: TRBJ1-3; clone_size: NA; v_call: TRBV27; d_call: NA; cdr3_nt: TGTGCCAGCAATCACAGGGAGTTGGGGGGAAACACCATATATTTT; cdr3_aa: CASNHRELGGNTIYF
j_call: TRBJ2-7; clone_size: NA; v_call: TRBV5-1; d_call: TRBD1; cdr3_nt: TGCGCCAGCAGCTACGGGACAGGGGGCGTCTACGAGCAGTACTTC; cdr3_aa: CASSYGTGGVYEQYF
j_call: TRBJ1-1; clone_size: NA; v_call: TRBV5-6; d_call: NA; cdr3_nt: TGTGCCAGCAGCCCCGCCGTAGGGGTCAACACTGAAGCTTTCTTT; cdr3_aa: CASSPAVGVNTEAFF
j_call: TRBJ2-7; clone_size: once; v_call: TRBV18; d_call: TRBD1; cdr3_nt: TGTGCCAGCTCATTGACAGGGATATTCTACGAGCAGTACTTC; cdr3_aa: CASSLTGIFYEQYF
j_call: TRBJ2-1; clone_size: NA; v_call: TRBV7-9; d_call: NA; cdr3_nt: TGTGCCAGCAGCTTATGGGCTGGAGATAACGATGAGCAGTTCTTC; cdr3_aa: CASSLWAGDNDEQFF
j_call: TRBJ2-1; clone_size: NA; v_call: TRBV5-4; d_call: TRBD2; cdr3_nt: TGTGCCAGCAGCTTGGGGACTAGCGGGAGTACAATGGAGCAGTTCTTC; cdr3_aa: CASSLGTSGSTMEQFF
j_call: TRBJ1-4; clone_size: NA; v_call: TRBV6-5; d_call: NA; cdr3_nt: TGTGCCAGCAGCCCCCTTCCCCTCAGGGGAAAACTGTTTTTT; cdr3_aa: CASSPLPLRGKLFF
j_call: TRBJ1-1; clone_size: NA; v_call: TRBV30; d_call: NA; cdr3_nt: TGTGCCTGGAGTGGGTTAAGGTTTACCGCTGAAGCTTTCTTT; cdr3_aa: CAWSGLRFTAEAFF
j_call: TRBJ2-4; clone_size: NA; v_call: TRBV30; d_call: NA; cdr3_nt: TGTGCCTGGAGCTTGCCAGGGAAAAACATTCAGTACTTC; cdr3_aa: CAWSLPGKNIQYF
j_call: TRBJ2-1; clone_size: NA; v_call: TRBV7-8; d_call: TRBD1; cdr3_nt: TGTGCCAGCAGCTTAGGACAGGGGCCCTCCCATGAGCAGTTCTTC; cdr3_aa: CASSLGQGPSHEQFF
j_call: TRBJ2-7; clone_size: NA; v_call: TRBV27; d_call: TRBD2; cdr3_nt: TGTGCCAGCAGTTTATTCGGACTAGCGGCCGGAGGACCCAACGAGCAGTACTTC; cdr3_aa: CASSLFGLAAGGPNEQYF
j_call: TRBJ2-7; clone_size: NA; v_call: TRBV9; d_call: NA; cdr3_nt: TGTGCCAGCAGCGTAGATCTGGGGGGCTACGAGCAGTACTTC; cdr3_aa: CASSVDLGGYEQYF
j_call: TRBJ2-5; clone_size: few; v_call: TRBV20-1; d_call: NA; cdr3_nt: TGCAGTGCTAGGCGGGAGACCCAGTACTTC; cdr3_aa: CSARRETQYF
j_call: TRBJ1-3; clone_size: NA; v_call: TRBV19; d_call: NA; cdr3_nt: TGTGCCAGTAGTAATCCTCGGGGCGCCTCTGGAAACACCATATATTTT; cdr3_aa: CASSNPRGASGNTIYF
j_call: TRBJ2-3; clone_size: NA; v_call: TRBV9; d_call: TRBD1; cdr3_nt: TGTGCCAGCAGCGTAGAAGGGACAGGGGGCATCCCAGATACGCAGTATTTT; cdr3_aa: CASSVEGTGGIPDTQYF
j_call: TRBJ1-5; clone_size: NA; v_call: TRBV6-6; d_call: NA; cdr3_nt: TGTGCCAGCAAAATGACGGGGTCCAATCAGCCCCAGCATTTT; cdr3_aa: CASKMTGSNQPQHF
j_call: TRBJ2-7; clone_size: few; v_call: TRBV5-6; d_call: NA; cdr3_nt: TGTGCCAGCAGCTTGGTACAGGGAGGCGAGCAGTACTTC; cdr3_aa: CASSLVQGGEQYF
j_call: TRBJ2-2; clone_size: NA; v_call: TRBV10-3; d_call: TRBD1; cdr3_nt: TGTGCCATCAGTGATTACAGGGGCCACGCCGGGGAGCTGTTTTTT; cdr3_aa: CAISDYRGHAGELFF
j_call: TRBJ2-2; clone_size: few; v_call: TRBV19; d_call: NA; cdr3_nt: TGTGCCGCCAAGCCTCCGAACACCGGGGAGCTGTTTTTT; cdr3_aa: CAAKPPNTGELFF
j_call: TRBJ1-1; clone_size: once; v_call: TRBV25-1; d_call: NA; cdr3_nt: TGTGCCAGCAGTGAGGCGGGGAGAGGGAACACTGAAGCTTTCTTT; cdr3_aa: CASSEAGRGNTEAFF
j_call: TRBJ1-5; clone_size: NA; v_call: TRBV4-1; d_call: TRBD1; cdr3_nt: TGCGCCAGCAGCCAAGGGGACAGGGTAGGCAATCAGCCCCAGCATTTT; cdr3_aa: CASSQGDRVGNQPQHF
j_call: TRBJ2-3; clone_size: NA; v_call: TRBV28; d_call: TRBD2; cdr3_nt: TGTGCCAGCAGGCACGGACTAGCGGCAGATACGCAGTATTTT; cdr3_aa: CASRHGLAADTQYF
j_call: TRBJ2-5; clone_size: NA; v_call: TRBV2; d_call: TRBD2; cdr3_nt: TGTGCCAGCAGTGGCGGGAGTGGTGAGACCCAGTACTTC; cdr3_aa: CASSGGSGETQYF
j_call: TRBJ2-5; clone_size: NA; v_call: TRBV9; d_call: TRBD2; cdr3_nt: TGTGCCAGCAGCGTAGGGGTAGCGGGAGGTCAATGGGCCCAGTACTTC; cdr3_aa: CASSVGVAGGQWAQYF
j_call: TRBJ2-1; clone_size: NA; v_call: TRBV28; d_call: NA; cdr3_nt: TGTGCCAGCAGTTTACAGGGCTATGAGCAGTTCTTC; cdr3_aa: CASSLQGYEQFF
j_call: TRBJ1-5; clone_size: NA; v_call: TRBV18; d_call: NA; cdr3_nt: TGTGCCAGCTCACCGGTAGGCGGGGGCGGCCAGCCCCAGCATTTT; cdr3_aa: CASSPVGGGGQPQHF
j_call: TRBJ1-1; clone_size: NA; v_call: TRBV11-2; d_call: NA; cdr3_nt: TGTGCCAGCAGCTTAGTCGGGGGAATGAACACTGAAGCTTTCTTT; cdr3_aa: CASSLVGGMNTEAFF
j_call: TRBJ2-7; clone_size: NA; v_call: TRBV19; d_call: TRBD2; cdr3_nt: TGTGCCAGTAGTATCCGGGGACTACTCTACGAGCAGTACTTC; cdr3_aa: CASSIRGLLYEQYF
j_call: TRBJ2-2; clone_size: NA; v_call: TRBV5-8; d_call: NA; cdr3_nt: TGTGCCAGCAGCTTTGGCACCCGGTGGACCGGGGAGCTGTTTTTT; cdr3_aa: CASSFGTRWTGELFF
j_call: TRBJ2-4; clone_size: NA; v_call: TRBV5-1; d_call: NA; cdr3_nt: TGCGCCAGCAGCTTGAGGGTAGCTAGGGACATTCAGTACTTC; cdr3_aa: CASSLRVARDIQYF
j_call: TRBJ2-3; clone_size: NA; v_call: TRBV6-1; d_call: TRBD2; cdr3_nt: TGTGCCAGCAGTGAACTAGCGGGAGGCTCTAGCACAGATACGCAGTATTTT; cdr3_aa: CASSELAGGSSTDTQYF
j_call: TRBJ2-7; clone_size: NA; v_call: TRBV5-5; d_call: TRBD1; cdr3_nt: TGTGCCAGCAGCTCATCCGGGACAGGGAGCTACGAGCAGTACTTC; cdr3_aa: CASSSSGTGSYEQYF
j_call: TRBJ2-1; clone_size: NA; v_call: TRBV11-2; d_call: NA; cdr3_nt: TGTGCCAGCAGGAACCCACGGGGTGCCGTCCATGAGCAGTTCTTC; cdr3_aa: CASRNPRGAVHEQFF
j_call: TRBJ2-1; clone_size: NA; v_call: TRBV5-8; d_call: NA; cdr3_nt: TGTGCCAGCAGCTTGGGAGGGATTTCCTACAATGAGCAGTTCTTC; cdr3_aa: CASSLGGISYNEQFF
j_call: TRBJ2-1; clone_size: NA; v_call: TRBV1; d_call: NA; cdr3_nt: TGCACCAGCAGCCAAGGCGGGAGGGCCCCACATGAGCAGTTCTTC; cdr3_aa: CTSSQGGRAPHEQFF
j_call: TRBJ2-1; clone_size: NA; v_call: TRBV29-1; d_call: NA; cdr3_nt: TGCAGCGTCCCCTCCGTTCGCGGGGTGGCCCTAGCCTACAATGAGCAGTTCTTC; cdr3_aa: CSVPSVRGVALAYNEQFF
j_call: TRBJ2-4; clone_size: NA; v_call: TRBV6-5; d_call: TRBD2; cdr3_nt: TGTGCCAGCAGTTACGTTGCGGGAGGGCCGGAAAACATTCAGTACTTC; cdr3_aa: CASSYVAGGPENIQYF
j_call: TRBJ1-2; clone_size: NA; v_call: TRBV6-1; d_call: NA; cdr3_nt: TGTGCCAGCGAAACGGGCTCTAACTATGGCTACACCTTC; cdr3_aa: CASETGSNYGYTF
j_call: TRBJ2-6; clone_size: NA; v_call: TRBV27; d_call: NA; cdr3_nt: TGTGCCAGCATCCCTCGAGGAGGGCCTGGGGCCAACGTCCTGACTTTC; cdr3_aa: CASIPRGGPGANVLTF
j_call: TRBJ2-7; clone_size: once; v_call: TRBV7-7; d_call: NA; cdr3_nt: TGTGCCAGCAGATGGGCCGGGACACCCTCCTACGAGCAGTACTTC; cdr3_aa: CASRWAGTPSYEQYF
j_call: TRBJ2-1; clone_size: NA; v_call: TRBV5-1; d_call: NA; cdr3_nt: TGCGCCAGCAGCTTGACAGCGGGCCTTTACAATGAGCAGTTCTTC; cdr3_aa: CASSLTAGLYNEQFF